This T cell receptor beta chain is from a study of cytomegalovirus exposure and HLA in healthy donors. Study information: Genotyping of some 400 donors showed that 70% to 90% belonged to the Caucasian-associated ancestry cluster. Findings and caveats of the study: The productive fraction for most TCR beta V segments was about 87% or about 30% in an earlier analysis. Later analysis suggested most CMV-associated TCR beta chains were HLA-restricted.

The PCR was carried out with 60 Vbeta primers and 13 Jbeta primers. TCRdb's table, derived via immunoSEQ multiplex PCR, lists solely in-frame clones and lacks some. The data show roughly 140,000 clones, about 85% seen once. This clone was seen a handful of times. Its specificity is not known. The records do not include a CMV serostatus for this donor. This sequence originates from a human donor in good health. Input material: PBMCs.

The CDR3 DNA reads TGTGCCAGCAGTGTTGCAGGACAGGGCTACGAGCAGTACTTC. Amino acid sequence: CASSVAGQGYEQYF. The rearrangement joins TRBV6-1 to TRBJ2-7; TRBD1 agrees at 8 bases. The CDR3 runs to 14 residues. Germline V gene sequence: CDR1 MNHNS, CDR2 SASEGT. The V segment lost 4 bases and the J segment 3 bases; nucleotides outside the gene matches: 5.